This TCR beta chain was captured in a study of spatial heterogeneity in lung cancer (dated by TCRdb to the late 2010s). Regarding the complete study: Beta-chain transcripts were consistently detected in greater numbers than alpha-chain transcripts, which likely reflects a higher abundance of beta-chain transcripts. In tumor regions, TCR transcript counts showed a strong correlation with a T cell transcriptional module score from matched bulk RNA-seq. In the raw uncorrected reads, each unique combination of TCR and UMI appeared more than ten times on average. The study quantitatively compared TCR alpha and beta repertoires across multiple tumor regions, matched nontumor lung and blood in non-small cell lung cancer. Nonsynonymous mutation counts, determined by whole-exome sequencing of tumor tissue, were related to features of the TCR repertoire. At surgery, both alpha and beta chains were TCR-sequenced in over 200 tumor regions, fewer than 80 matched nontumor lung samples and some 58 PBMC samples.

The label giving this sample's time point can be read as: sample taken at primary tumor resection. Donors were over 60 patients with early-stage, untreated non-small cell lung cancer from the lung TRACERx cohort. Whole RNA extracted from tumor and nontumor lung tissue, or from cryopreserved PBMC samples, was used for TCR sequencing without cell sorting. Only patients with enough RNA available from two or more tumor regions were chosen for TCR sequencing. Before being selected, tumor and adjacent nontumor lung specimens were reviewed by a lung pathologist. Library creation used 5' RACE. The listed sequencing device is NextSeq 500. The TCR library protocol attached a unique molecular identifier to each TCR cDNA molecule to allow correction of PCR and sequencing errors. Per the authors' processing: TCR identification, UMI-based error correction and CDR3 extraction were all carried out with Decombinator tools. TCRs above a frequency of 2 per 1,000, corresponding to the top 1% of the tumor frequency distribution, were defined as expanded. Expanded tumor TCRs statistically deemed absent (corrected P<0.05) from at least one tumor region were classed as regional, and all other expanded tumor TCRs were classed as ubiquitous. Each repertoire was subsampled 100 times to 5,000 TCRs, after which Renyi diversity was computed with the R vegan package. To build CDR3 similarity networks, amino acid triplet string-kernel similarity was used, and CDR3s were connected when their pairwise similarity was above 0.82. TCRdb reanalyzed the raw reads on its own, using fastp at Q25 for trimming and MiXCR for clone calling, and kept in-frame beta chains. Rows matching on CDR3 protein sequence are summarized as one entry with the most common DNA and genes. TCRdb assigned the V and J calls; the authors' analysis was not used. In this sample the table shows under 13,000 distinct CDR3 sequences, approximately 8.7% of which occur a single time. About 22% of the sample is held by the ten biggest clonotypes.

This clonotype was seen a few times. The antigen it binds to is not known. Per-base qualities were not stored, and no clone one base away is much larger. CDR1 and CDR2 (GTSNPN, SVGIG) derive from the germline V gene (reference sequence). Trimming costs V 5 bases and J 1 base, and their ends lie 14 bases apart. Inclusive of the bounding cysteine and phenylalanine, the CDR3 is 14 residues long. The read is trimmed to its CDR3 DNA, 42 bases read in frame from base 1. Findings and caveats that apply to the study as a whole: Counts of ubiquitous and regional expanded TCRs were found to correlate with counts of ubiquitous and regional nonsynonymous mutations, respectively. The tumor nonsynonymous mutation count correlated with the number of expanded alpha and beta TCRs within the tumor. Additional single-cell paired TCR alpha and beta sequencing was considered necessary to confirm, at a functional level, the hypothesis that regional TCRs recognize regional mutations. Estimated TCR-seq coverage of tumor T cells was only roughly 7.3% for alpha chains and 13% for beta chains.

The specimen comprised lung tumor tissue, sampled at surgery. The receptor was isolated from a female donor with early-stage non-small cell lung cancer. The rearrangement combines TRBV30 with TRBJ1-1; possibly the D gene is TRBD1, per 6 matching bases. The nucleotide sequence reads as follows: TGTGCCTGGGGGACACACGTACCGAACACTGAAGCTTTCTTT. This gives the protein CAWGTHVPNTEAFF.